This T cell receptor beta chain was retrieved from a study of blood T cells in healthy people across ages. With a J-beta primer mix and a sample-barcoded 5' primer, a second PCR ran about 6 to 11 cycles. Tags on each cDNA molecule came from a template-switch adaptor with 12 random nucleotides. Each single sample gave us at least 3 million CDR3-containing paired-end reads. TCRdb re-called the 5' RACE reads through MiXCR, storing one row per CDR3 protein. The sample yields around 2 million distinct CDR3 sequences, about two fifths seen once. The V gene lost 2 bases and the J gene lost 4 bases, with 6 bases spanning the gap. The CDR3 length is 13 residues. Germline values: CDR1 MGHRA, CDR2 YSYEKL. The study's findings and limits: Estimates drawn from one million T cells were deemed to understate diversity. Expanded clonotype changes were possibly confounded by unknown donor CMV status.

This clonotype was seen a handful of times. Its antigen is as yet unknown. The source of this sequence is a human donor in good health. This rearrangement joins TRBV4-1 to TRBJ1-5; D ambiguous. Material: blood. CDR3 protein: CASSQNPNQPQHF. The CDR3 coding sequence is TGCGCCAGCAGCCAAAACCCAAATCAGCCCCAGCATTTT.